This entry concerns a single TCR beta chain. Its matching antigen is unknown. The CDR3 end is not reached by the read, which stops 3 residues before it; the germline J gene fills it in. Germline V CDR1 and CDR2: SGHTA, FQGNSA. This CDR3 region has 13 residues. Deletions cut 8 bases from V and 3 bases from J, with 14 bases between. The data were obtained in a study of T cells in women clearing cervical HPV infection. All participants had a single incident cervical HPV16 infection, and prevalent HPV16 infections were excluded. Using immunoSEQ multiplex PCR, the repertoire was profiled, and TCRdb retains in-frame clones only, with some absent. Its table lists about 22,000 clones. Whole-study findings and limits: Richness differences could reflect unmeasured T-cell content per sample.

The chain employs TRBV7-2 and TRBJ2-7; D could derive from TRBD1 or TRBD2 (5 bases each). The sequence derives from a woman between 18 and 75 years old with a cervical HPV16 infection that either progressed to CIN3+ or cleared (not recorded which). The sequenced material came from blood buffy coat. The CDR3 reads CASHFRGDYEQYF. The covered CDR3 bases are TGTGCCAGCCATTTCCGAGGGGACTACGAG.